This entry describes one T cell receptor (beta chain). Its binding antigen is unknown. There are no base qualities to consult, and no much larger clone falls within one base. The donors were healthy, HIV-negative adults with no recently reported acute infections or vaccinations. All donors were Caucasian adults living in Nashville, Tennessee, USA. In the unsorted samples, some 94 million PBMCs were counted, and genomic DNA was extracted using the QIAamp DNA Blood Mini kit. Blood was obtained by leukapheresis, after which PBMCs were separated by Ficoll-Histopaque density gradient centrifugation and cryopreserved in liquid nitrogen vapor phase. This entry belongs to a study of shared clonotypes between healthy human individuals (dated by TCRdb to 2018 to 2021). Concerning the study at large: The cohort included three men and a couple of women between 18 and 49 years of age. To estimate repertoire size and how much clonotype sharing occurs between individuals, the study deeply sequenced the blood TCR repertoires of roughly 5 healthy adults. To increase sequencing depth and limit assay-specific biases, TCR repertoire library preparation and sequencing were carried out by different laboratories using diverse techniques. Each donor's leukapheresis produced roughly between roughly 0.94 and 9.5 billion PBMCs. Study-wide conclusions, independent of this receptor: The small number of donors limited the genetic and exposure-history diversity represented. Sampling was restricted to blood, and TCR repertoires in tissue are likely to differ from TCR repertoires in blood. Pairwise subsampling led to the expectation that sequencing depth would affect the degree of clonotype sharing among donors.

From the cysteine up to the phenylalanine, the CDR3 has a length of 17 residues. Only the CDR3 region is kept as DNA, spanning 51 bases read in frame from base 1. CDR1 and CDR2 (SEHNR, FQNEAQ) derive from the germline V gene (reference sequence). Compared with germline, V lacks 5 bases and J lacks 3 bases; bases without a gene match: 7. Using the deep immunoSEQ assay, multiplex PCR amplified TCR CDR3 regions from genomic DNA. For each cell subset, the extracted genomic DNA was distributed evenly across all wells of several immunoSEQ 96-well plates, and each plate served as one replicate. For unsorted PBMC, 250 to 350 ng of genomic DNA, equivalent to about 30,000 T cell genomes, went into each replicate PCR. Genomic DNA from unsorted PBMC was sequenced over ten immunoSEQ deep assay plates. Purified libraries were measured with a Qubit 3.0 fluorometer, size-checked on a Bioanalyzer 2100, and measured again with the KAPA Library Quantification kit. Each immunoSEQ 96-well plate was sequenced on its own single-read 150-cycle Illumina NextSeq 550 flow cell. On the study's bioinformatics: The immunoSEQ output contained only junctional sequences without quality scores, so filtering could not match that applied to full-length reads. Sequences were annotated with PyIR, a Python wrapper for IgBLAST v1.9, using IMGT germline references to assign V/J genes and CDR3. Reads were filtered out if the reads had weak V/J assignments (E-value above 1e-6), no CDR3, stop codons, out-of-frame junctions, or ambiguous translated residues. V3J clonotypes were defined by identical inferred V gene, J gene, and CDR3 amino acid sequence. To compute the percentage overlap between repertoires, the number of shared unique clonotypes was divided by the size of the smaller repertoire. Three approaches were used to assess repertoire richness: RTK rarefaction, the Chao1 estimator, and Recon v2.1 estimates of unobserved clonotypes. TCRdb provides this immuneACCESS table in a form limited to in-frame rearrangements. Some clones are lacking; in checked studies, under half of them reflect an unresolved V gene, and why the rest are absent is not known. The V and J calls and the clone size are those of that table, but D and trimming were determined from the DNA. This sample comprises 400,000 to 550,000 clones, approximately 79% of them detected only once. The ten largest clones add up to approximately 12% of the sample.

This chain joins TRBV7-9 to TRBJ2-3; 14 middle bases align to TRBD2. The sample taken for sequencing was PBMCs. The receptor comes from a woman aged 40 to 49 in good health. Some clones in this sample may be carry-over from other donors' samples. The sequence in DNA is TGTGCCAGCAGCCCGACTAGCGGGAGGGCCGGGACAGATACGCAGTATTTT. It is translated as CASSPTSGRAGTDTQYF.